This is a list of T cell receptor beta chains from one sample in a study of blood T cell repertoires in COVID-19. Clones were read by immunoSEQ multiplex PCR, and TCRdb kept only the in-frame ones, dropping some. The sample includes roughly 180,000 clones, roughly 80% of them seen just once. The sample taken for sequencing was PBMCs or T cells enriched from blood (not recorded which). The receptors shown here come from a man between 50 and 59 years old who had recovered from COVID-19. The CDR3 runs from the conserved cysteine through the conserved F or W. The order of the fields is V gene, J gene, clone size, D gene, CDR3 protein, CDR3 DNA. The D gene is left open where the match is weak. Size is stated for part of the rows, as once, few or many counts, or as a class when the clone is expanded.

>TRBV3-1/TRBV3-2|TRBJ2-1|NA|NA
CASSRKTGFWQFF
TGTGCCAGCAGCCGCAAAACAGGATTTTGGCAGTTCTTC
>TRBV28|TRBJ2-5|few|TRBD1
CASSPAGTGTQETQYF
TGTGCCAGCAGTCCGGCCGGGACAGGGACGCAAGAGACCCAGTACTTC
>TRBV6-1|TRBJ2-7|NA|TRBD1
CASSERQGLDEQYF
TGTGCCAGCAGTGAACGACAGGGGTTGGACGAGCAGTACTTC
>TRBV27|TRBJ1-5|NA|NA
CASSKGGIQPQHF
TGTGCCAGCAGCAAAGGGGGAATCCAGCCCCAGCATTTT
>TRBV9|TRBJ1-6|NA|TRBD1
CASSLGTANNSPLHF
TGTGCCAGCAGCTTAGGGACAGCAAATAATTCACCCCTCCACTTT
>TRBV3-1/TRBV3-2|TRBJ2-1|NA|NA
CASSIRATHPGQFF
TGTGCCAGCAGCATTCGAGCGACCCACCCTGGGCAGTTCTTC
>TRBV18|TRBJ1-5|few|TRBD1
CASSPPLDRGYQPQHF
TGTGCCAGCTCACCACCGTTGGACAGGGGCTACCAGCCCCAGCATTTT
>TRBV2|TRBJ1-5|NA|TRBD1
CASSPQDRGRGQPQHF
TGTGCCAGCAGCCCACAAGACAGGGGGCGTGGGCAGCCCCAGCATTTT
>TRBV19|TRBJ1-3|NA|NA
CASSIGGGGGNTIYF
TGTGCCAGTAGTATCGGGGGAGGAGGTGGAAACACCATATATTTT
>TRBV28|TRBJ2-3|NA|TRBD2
CASRSGGADTQYF
TGTGCCAGTCGGTCGGGGGGAGCAGATACGCAGTATTTT
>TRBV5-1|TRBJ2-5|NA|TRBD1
CASSPQGQGRETQYF
TGCGCCAGCAGCCCCCAGGGACAGGGCCGCGAGACCCAGTACTTC
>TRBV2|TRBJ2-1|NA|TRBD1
CASKRGTGGIDEQFF
TGTGCCAGCAAACGAGGGACAGGGGGCATCGATGAGCAGTTCTTC
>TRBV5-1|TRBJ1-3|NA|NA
CASSPEPSTRESSGNTIYF
TGCGCCAGCAGCCCCGAGCCTTCGACAAGGGAGTCCTCTGGAAACACCATATATTTT
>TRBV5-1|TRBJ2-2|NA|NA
CASRYRLANTGELFF
TGCGCCAGCCGATACAGGCTTGCGAACACCGGGGAGCTGTTTTTT